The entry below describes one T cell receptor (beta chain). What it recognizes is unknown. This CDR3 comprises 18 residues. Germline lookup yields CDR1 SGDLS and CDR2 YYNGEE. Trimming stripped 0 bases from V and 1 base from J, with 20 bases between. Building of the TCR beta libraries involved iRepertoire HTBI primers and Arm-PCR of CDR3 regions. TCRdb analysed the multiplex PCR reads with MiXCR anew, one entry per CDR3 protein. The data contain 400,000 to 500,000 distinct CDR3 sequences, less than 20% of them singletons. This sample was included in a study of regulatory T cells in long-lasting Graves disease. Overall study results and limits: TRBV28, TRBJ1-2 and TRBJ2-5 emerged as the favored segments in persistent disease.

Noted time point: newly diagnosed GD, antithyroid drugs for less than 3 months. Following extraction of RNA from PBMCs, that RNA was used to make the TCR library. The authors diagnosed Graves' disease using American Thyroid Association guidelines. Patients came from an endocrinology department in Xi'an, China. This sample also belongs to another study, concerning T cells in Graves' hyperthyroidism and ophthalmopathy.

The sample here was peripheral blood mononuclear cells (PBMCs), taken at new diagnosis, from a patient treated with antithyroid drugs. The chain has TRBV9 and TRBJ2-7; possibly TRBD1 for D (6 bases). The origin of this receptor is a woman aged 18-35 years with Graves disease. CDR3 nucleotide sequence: TGTGCCAGCAGCGTAGGTGACGGGCGACAGGAGAGATCCTACGAGCAGTACTTC. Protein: CASSVGDGRQERSYEQYF.